Listed below are T cell receptor beta chains from one sample, sequenced in a study of blood T cell repertoires in COVID-19. Measured with immunoSEQ multiplex PCR; TCRdb has only the in-frame clones, and not every one. The sample holds 80,000 to 95,000 clones, roughly 76% seen once. Sequences were obtained from peripheral blood. The receptors here all came from a man older than 75 with COVID-19, enrolled during active disease. CDR3s include the opening cysteine and the closing phenylalanine or tryptophan. A D gene is named only where the DNA matches it firmly.

>NA|TRBV28
CASSKQGGGYTF
>NA|TRBV30
CAWSVRIPGEQYF
>NA|TRBV29-1
CSVGGSSGNTIYF
>NA|TRBV27
CASSPRISSGGPYQPQHF
>NA|TRBV30
CAWKFQAGNYGYTF
>NA|TRBV27
CASSSQGSGQPQHF
>TRBD1|TRBV5-4
CASSLKVRDSPYEQYF
>TRBD2|TRBV5-1
CASSPREGGGEQYF
>NA|TRBV15
CATSSRSGNNSPLHF
>TRBD1|TRBV7-2
CASSLRTGDNQPQHF
>NA|TRBV3-1/TRBV3-2
CASGPGGYTEAFF
>NA|TRBV14
CASSQDTYSYNEQFF
>NA|TRBV5-6
CASSLSRNGYTF
>TRBD2|TRBV9
CASSEISGIVSDTQYF
>NA|TRBV5-1
CASSSQGLNEQYF
>TRBD1|TRBV11-1
CASSGGQGTYGYTF
>TRBD2|TRBV7-9
CASSPGLASTDTQYF
>NA|TRBV27
CASSLDRPSNQPQHF
>TRBD1|TRBV19
CASSRGQGISEQYF
>TRBD1|TRBV7-2
CASSLGGQARSYNEQFF
>NA|TRBV5-6
CASSGRGSFSYEQYF
>NA|TRBV19
CASSIGTNTGELFF
>NA|TRBV6-2/TRBV6-3
CASSYSGLQNTGELFF
>TRBD1|TRBV6-2/TRBV6-3
CASSPRTGISYEQYF
>NA|TRBV25-1
CASSEYRARVGETQYF
>NA|TRBV7-8
CASSLASTGRVGYGYTF
>TRBD2|TRBV5-1
CASSLVAGGQETQYF
>TRBD1|TRBV6-2/TRBV6-3
CASSYSQTGTNSQFF